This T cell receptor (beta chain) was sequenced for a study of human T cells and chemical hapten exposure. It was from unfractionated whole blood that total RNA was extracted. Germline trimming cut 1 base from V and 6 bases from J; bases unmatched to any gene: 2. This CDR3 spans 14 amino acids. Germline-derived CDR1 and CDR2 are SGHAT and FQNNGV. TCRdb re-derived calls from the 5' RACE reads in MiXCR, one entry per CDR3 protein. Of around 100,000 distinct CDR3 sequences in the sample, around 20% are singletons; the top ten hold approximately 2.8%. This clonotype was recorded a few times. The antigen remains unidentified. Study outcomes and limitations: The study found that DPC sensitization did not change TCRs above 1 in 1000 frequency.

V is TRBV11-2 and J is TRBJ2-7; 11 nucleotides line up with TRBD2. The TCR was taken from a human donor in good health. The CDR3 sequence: CASSLVAGGREQYF. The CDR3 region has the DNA TGTGCCAGCAGCTTAGTAGCGGGAGGGCGCGAGCAGTACTTC.